Below, 10 T cell receptor beta chains from the same sample are listed, as sequenced in a study of blood T cell repertoires in COVID-19. The assay was immunoSEQ multiplex PCR, and TCRdb's table has in-frame clones only and misses some. The table has about 140,000 clones, about 80% seen once. The sample was peripheral blood. The receptors shown here come from a woman aged 55-75 years with acute or convalescent COVID-19.

CDR3 amino acids: CASSSWTANTEAFF. The CDR3 bases are TGCGCCAGCAGCTCCTGGACAGCGAACACTGAAGCTTTCTTT. The chain uses TRBV5-1 and TRBJ1-1, with D tentatively TRBD1 (6 bases). The CDR3 extends over 14 amino acids. The germline V gene has CDR1 SGHRS and CDR2 YFSETQ. Trimming stripped 3 bases from V and 1 base from J, with 10 bases between.

This clone was seen once. The chain links TRBV4-2 to TRBJ2-3; D is undetermined. This CDR3 spans 16 amino acids. The V and J ends lost 1 base and 6 bases respectively, with 17 bases between them. Germline CDR1 and CDR2: LGHNA and YNFKEQ. CDR3 in DNA: TGTGCCAGCAGCCAAGGCGTCAATGTTTTCTTTGATACGCAGTATTTT. Translated: CASSQGVNVFFDTQYF.

V gene TRBV30 combines with J gene TRBJ2-5, with D maybe TRBD1 (6 bases). Trimming took off 5 bases at V and 3 bases at J, with 13 bases between the two ends. The CDR3 has 13 residues. CDR1 is GTSNPN and CDR2 is SVGIG in the germline V gene (reference sequence). The CDR3 DNA is TGTGCCTGGGACCCAGGGGACGAAGAGACCCAGTACTTC. This encodes CAWDPGDEETQYF.

The chain links TRBV30 to TRBJ2-6; D gene ambiguous. Trimming took 0 bases from V and 0 from J, leaving 6 bases between them. The germline V gene has CDR1 GTSNPN and CDR2 SVGIG (reference sequence). The CDR3 totals 15 residues. The CDR3 region has the DNA TGTGCCTGGAGTGTCTCTAACTCTGGGGCCAACGTCCTGACTTTC. It yields the protein CAWSVSNSGANVLTF.

The V gene is TRBV28, the J gene TRBJ1-5, with TRBD1 matching over 7 bases. The CDR3 covers 15 residues. V was pared by 10 bases and J by 4 bases, with 13 bases of the junction left unmatched. Germline-derived CDR1 and CDR2 are MDHEN and SYDVKM. CDR3 sequence (DNA): TGTGCCATTAAGACGACAGGGTCTGGAAATCAGCCCCAGCATTTT. The encoded protein is CAIKTTGSGNQPQHF. Together with reference TRBV28 and TRBJ1-5, the CDR3 gives the full variable domain: DVKVTQSSRYLVKRTGEKVFLECVQDMDHENMFWYRQDPGLGLRLIYFSYDVKMKEKGDIPEGYSVSREKKERFSLILESASTNQTSMYLCAIKTTGSGNQPQHFGDGTRLSIL.

This clone has only one observation. V is TRBV3-1 (or the pseudogene TRBV3-2) and J is TRBJ2-5, with a tentative D call TRBD2 (5 bases). The V end lost 0 bases, the J end lost 0 bases, and 5 bases lay between the germline ends. The CDR3 consists of 14 residues. Germline CDR1 is LGHDT and CDR2 is YNNKEL (reference sequence). CDR3: CASSQDGNQETQYF. The CDR3 nucleotides read TGTGCCAGCAGCCAAGACGGGAACCAAGAGACCCAGTACTTC.

V and J are TRBV18 and TRBJ2-5; 10 nucleotides match TRBD2. CDR1 is KGHSH, CDR2 LQKENI, per germline. The CDR3 contains 18 residues. J gave up 3 bases and V 3 bases, and 13 bases lay outside the gene matches. This CDR3 is CASSPKLRTSGVEETQYF. The CDR3 coding sequence is TGTGCCAGCTCACCCAAATTGCGGACTAGCGGAGTCGAAGAGACCCAGTACTTC. Based on the CDR3 plus reference TRBV18 and TRBJ2-5, the full variable domain is NAGVMQNPRHLVRRRGQEARLRCSPMKGHSHVYWYRQLPEEGLKFMVYLQKENIIDESGMPKERFSAEFPKEGPSILRIQQVVRGDSAAYFCASSPKLRTSGVEETQYFGPGTRLLVL.

This clone was counted once. This chain connects TRBV28 to TRBJ2-1; D remains unclear. The germline V gene encodes CDR1 MDHEN and CDR2 SYDVKM. CDR3 length equals 15 residues. V gave up 2 bases and J gave up 2 bases, with 10 bases separating them. The CDR3: CASSLRGITYNEQFF. CDR3 bases: TGTGCCAGCAGTTTACGAGGCATCACCTACAATGAGCAGTTCTTC.

V gene TRBV9 combines with J gene TRBJ2-1; 10 nucleotides match TRBD2. The CDR3 loop spans 15 amino acids. CDR1 and CDR2 from the germline V gene are SGDLS and YYNGEE. The J segment lost 4 bases and the V segment lost 4 bases, leaving 5 bases of the junction unmatched. Here the CDR3 DNA reads TGTGCCAGCAGCTTTGGACTAGCGGCTTACAATGAGCAGTTCTTC. This translates into CASSFGLAAYNEQFF.

CDR3 sequence: CASSSGTGAPGSYEQYF. CDR3 in DNA: TGTGCCAGCAGCTCCGGGACAGGCGCTCCTGGCTCCTACGAGCAGTACTTC. V gene TRBV11-3 combines with J gene TRBJ2-7; 8 bases are shared with TRBD1. This CDR3 comprises 17 residues. V gave up 4 bases and J gave up 0 bases; unmatched junction bases: 11. The V gene's germline CDR1 is SGHNT and CDR2 YENEEA.